These T cell receptor beta chains were read from a single sample in a study of cytomegalovirus exposure and HLA in healthy donors. TCRdb's table, derived via immunoSEQ multiplex PCR, lists solely in-frame clones and lacks some. The sample contains about 100,000 clones, roughly a tenth of which appear only once. Sequences were obtained from PBMCs. The receptor set was obtained from a man aged 35-49 years in good health and CMV-seropositive. Each CDR3 is given with its conserved first and last residue. D genes are given only for firm matches.

TRBV5-6	TRBJ2-2	NA	13	CASRKGRTGELFF
TRBV29-1	TRBJ2-7	TRBD1	14	CSVGTGLLGYEQYF
TRBV7-2	TRBJ1-5	NA	13	CASSSGSNQPQHF
TRBV27	TRBJ1-1	NA	19	CASSPSDLYREGLNTEAFF
TRBV11-1	TRBJ2-7	NA	12	CASSFSSYEQYF
TRBV6-5	TRBJ1-4	TRBD1	15	CASSPPGQENEKLFF
TRBV11-1	TRBJ1-1	NA	15	CASSPYPHSYTEAFF
TRBV28	TRBJ2-3	TRBD2	16	CASSSRTSGRRDTQYF
TRBV5-1	TRBJ1-2	NA	14	CASSLDGGSSGYTF
TRBV5-6	TRBJ2-7	NA	13	CASSLGGLDEQYF
TRBV7-6	TRBJ2-3	TRBD2	16	CASSRTGTSRADTQYF
TRBV27	TRBJ1-1	NA	16	CACNQSPQKKSTEAFF
TRBV7-2	TRBJ2-5	NA	13	CASREGLQETQYF
TRBV29-1	TRBJ2-1	NA	11	CSALQGNEQFF
TRBV9	TRBJ2-7	TRBD1	14	CASSVGQGANEQYF
TRBV7-3	TRBJ2-1	NA	13	CASSTASYDEQFF
TRBV7-2	TRBJ1-1	TRBD1	15	CASSPTGTGSPEAFF
TRBV5-8	TRBJ2-3	TRBD1	15	CASSLSDRVTDTQYF
TRBV29-1	TRBJ2-1	NA	11	CSVDGGAGMIF
TRBV7-9	TRBJ1-2	NA	17	CASSPFPRTDTNYGYTF
TRBV5-4	TRBJ2-1	NA	14	CASSYSTPYNEQFF
TRBV6-5	TRBJ2-3	TRBD1	15	CASSRTGYVADTQYF
TRBV2	TRBJ1-4	TRBD1	15	CASSEQGQGDEKLFF
TRBV5-1	TRBJ2-1	TRBD1	16	CASRESPGTGTNEQFF
TRBV11-2	TRBJ2-7	NA	13	CASSSGPTYEQYF
TRBV29-1	TRBJ1-1	NA	12	CSAENRDTEAFF
TRBV6-5	TRBJ1-1	TRBD1	15	CASIPGQGTNTEAFF
TRBV10-2	TRBJ2-1	TRBD2	15	CASSESAGAHNEQFF
TRBV7-8	TRBJ2-7	TRBD2	14	CASSPWTSGGEQYF
TRBV6-6	TRBJ2-7	NA	14	CASIKTGSSYEQYF
TRBV5-1	TRBJ2-3	TRBD2	16	CASSLSAGGSTDTQYF
TRBV11-2	TRBJ2-7	NA	12	CASSLGRDEQYF
TRBV28	TRBJ2-1	NA	17	CASTSAGRVSSYNEQFF
TRBV29-1	TRBJ1-4	TRBD1	16	CSVEGGQGSTNEKLFF
TRBV5-1	TRBJ1-2	TRBD1	15	CASSLDGQGRDGYTF
TRBV6-1	TRBJ1-1	TRBD1	15	CASKTRQGAVTEAFF
TRBV5-1	TRBJ1-5	TRBD1	14	CASSTGTANQPQHF
TRBV7-2	TRBJ2-7	NA	15	CASSSPDRISYEQYF
TRBV5-1	TRBJ2-3	TRBD1	17	CASSLEPTGGGTDTQYF
TRBV19	TRBJ1-3	NA	16	CASSIDHSDSGNTIYF
TRBV29-1	TRBJ2-2	TRBD2	17	CSVATSGRAFGTGELFF